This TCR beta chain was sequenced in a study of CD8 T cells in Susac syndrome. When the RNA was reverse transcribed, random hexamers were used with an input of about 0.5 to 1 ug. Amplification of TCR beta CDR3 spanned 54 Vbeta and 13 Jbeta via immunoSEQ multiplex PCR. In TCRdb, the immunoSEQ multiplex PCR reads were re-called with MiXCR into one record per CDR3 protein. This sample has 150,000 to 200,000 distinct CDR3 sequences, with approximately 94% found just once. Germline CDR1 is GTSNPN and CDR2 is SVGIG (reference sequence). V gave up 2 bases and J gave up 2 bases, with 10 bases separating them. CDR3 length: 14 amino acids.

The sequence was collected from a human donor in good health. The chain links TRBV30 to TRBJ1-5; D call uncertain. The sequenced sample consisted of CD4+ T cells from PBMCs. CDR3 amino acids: CAWSRPGRNQPQHF. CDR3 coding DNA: TGTGCCTGGAGTAGACCAGGACGCAATCAGCCCCAGCATTTT.